This T cell receptor (beta chain) originates from a study of T cell changes during pregnancy in multiple sclerosis. V lost 6 bases to trimming and J lost 0 bases, with 14 bases between them. CDR1 KGHSH and CDR2 LQKENI come from the germline V gene. This CDR3 has 16 residues. This clone was recorded only once. Measured with immunoSEQ multiplex PCR; TCRdb has only the in-frame clones, and not every one. The data contain about 62,000 clones, 89% of them singletons. This chain connects TRBV18 to TRBJ2-2, with a tentative D call TRBD2 (5 bases). This sequence originates from a female donor with multiple sclerosis, enrolled in a pregnancy study. Here the sequenced sample was peripheral blood, taken in the first trimester of pregnancy. The CDR3 spells CASSDLSVSNTGELFF. The DNA for the CDR3 is TGTGCCAGCTCCGACCTTAGCGTCTCGAACACCGGGGAGCTGTTTTTT.